This T cell receptor beta chain was recorded in a study of PD-1 blockade in mismatch repair-deficient tumors. Study summary: All were previously treated, progressing patients with over 9 mismatch repair-deficient cancer types. Study-level points and caveats: Tumor-resident clones, often absent from pretreatment blood, expanded after pembrolizumab and then contracted.

CDR3 length equals 11 residues. Germline lookup yields CDR1 DFQATT and CDR2 SNEGSKA (reference sequence). V was cut by 6 bases and J by 7 bases, with 12 bases left in between. PCR or immunohistochemistry showed mismatch repair deficiency in every enrolled patient. A few pembrolizumab responders had their TCRs sequenced. Concerning this clone: Its target is not known.

TCRdb's table, derived via immunoSEQ multiplex PCR, lists solely in-frame clones and lacks some. This sample has about 110,000 clones, with approximately 80% found just once. The sample was peripheral blood, taken around 60 weeks after starting pembrolizumab. This receptor was taken from an adult with mismatch repair-deficient cancer. The rearrangement joins TRBV20-1 to TRBJ1-2; unclear D gene. CDR3 loop: CSAGRVSGYTF. The DNA of the CDR3 is TGCAGTGCCGGACGGGTGAGTGGCTACACCTTC.